Below are 25 T cell receptor beta chains sequenced from a single sample in a study of CD8+CD57+ T cells in acquired aplastic anemia. Profiles of TCR beta VDJ and CDR3 were generated from a genomic DNA template. One entry per CDR3 protein results from TCRdb running MiXCR on the reads. Here the sample spans hundreds of thousands of distinct CDR3 sequences, roughly three fifths being singletons. The sequenced sample consisted of sorted CD4+, CD8+, or CD8+CD57+ T cells (not recorded which) from PBMCs. These receptors all stem from a human donor with severe aplastic anemia or a healthy control (not recorded which).

This chain joins TRBV11-3 and TRBJ1-1; a possible D gene is TRBD1 (5 bases). Germline CDR1 and CDR2: SGHNT and YENEEA. This CDR3 is built from 15 residues. V lost 4 bases to trimming and J lost 4 bases, with 16 bases between them. The CDR3 DNA is TGTGCCAGCAGCTCCCCGGGGGTTTTAGGCACTGAAGCTTTCTTT. Protein: CASSSPGVLGTEAFF. The full variable domain, with the rest looked up from reference TRBV11-3 and TRBJ1-1, is EAGVVQSPRYKIIEKKQPVAFWCNPISGHNTLYWYLQNLGQGPELLIRYENEEAVDDSQLPKDRFSAERLKGVDSTLKIQPAELGDSAVYLCASSSPGVLGTEAFFGQGTRLTVV.

This clonotype was seen ten or more times. The V call is TRBV19, the J call TRBJ1-5; 8 bases line up with TRBD1. The CDR3 is made up of 17 amino acids. Germline CDR1 reads LNHDA; CDR2 reads SQIVND (reference sequence). V shed 1 base and J 7 bases; nucleotides not matched to a gene: 12. CDR3 sequence reads: CASSIGWGRGRRQPQHF. For the CDR3, the DNA is TGTGCCAGTAGTATAGGGTGGGGCAGGGGGCGTAGGCAGCCCCAGCATTTT.

A remark on this clonotype: Sequence at one end of the junction differs from germline and may be a read error. The chain uses TRBV19 and TRBJ1-2; D remains ambiguous. The CDR3 covers 13 residues. Germline V gene sequence: CDR1 LNHDA, CDR2 SQIVND (reference sequence). CDR3 nucleotide sequence: TGTGCCAGTAGGGTGGGCCCTAACTATGACTACACCTTC. Translated: CASRVGPNYDYTF.

With respect to this clonotype: The conserved phenylalanine or tryptophan normally closing the CDR3 is absent here, so this likely arose from a read error. The gene calls are TRBV7-8 and TRBJ1-5, with D perhaps matching TRBD1 (5 bases). Looked up from germline, CDR1 is SGHVS and CDR2 is FQNEAQ. The CDR3 is 18 residues long. Deletions cut 5 bases from V and 4 bases from J, with 24 bases between. The CDR3 region is CASSLTSGPGHPNQPQHS. The DNA for the CDR3 is TGTGCCAGCAGCCTAACCTCGGGACCAGGCCACCCGAATCAGCCCCAGCATTCT.

This sequence joins TRBV7-3 and TRBJ1-1; TRBD1 agrees at 7 bases. Germline CDR1 and CDR2: SGHTA and FQGTGA. The CDR3 sequence is 15 residues long. With 5 bases clipped from V and 1 base from J, the junction kept 7 bases outside the gene matches. DNA for the CDR3: TGTGCCAGCAGCATTGCAGGGGGGCAGAACACTGAAGCTTTCTTT. Its translation is CASSIAGGQNTEAFF. Full variable domain (outside the CDR3, taken from reference TRBV7-3 and TRBJ1-1): GAGVSQTPSNKVTEKGKYVELRCDPISGHTALYWYRQSLGQGPEFLIYFQGTGAADDSGLPNDRFFAVRPEGSVSTLKIQRTERGDSAVYLCASSIAGGQNTEAFFGQGTRLTVV.

This clonotype was seen many times. The chain has TRBV12-5 and TRBJ2-1; 9 positions agree with TRBD2. The length of the CDR3 is 16 residues. V lost 5 bases, J lost 7 bases, and 12 bases stayed unmatched. Germline V CDR1 and CDR2: LGHNT, FRNRAP. The CDR3 coding sequence is TGTGCTAGTGGTCTCCAGGTAGCGGGGGCCCGAAATGAGCAGTTCTTC. Protein sequence: CASGLQVAGARNEQFF.

The chain couples TRBV29-1 to TRBJ2-7, with D unclear. There are 14 residues in the CDR3. V shed 2 bases and J shed 3 bases, with 14 bases lying between them. In germline, CDR1 is SQVTM, CDR2 ANQGSEA. Here the CDR3 reads CSVESTGPDYEQYF. In DNA form, the CDR3 reads TGCAGCGTTGAATCCACGGGTCCTGACTACGAGCAGTACTTC.

This clonotype was observed at least ten times. V usage is TRBV7-6 and J usage is TRBJ1-1, with a tentative D call TRBD1 (5 bases). CDR3 length equals 17 residues. V was trimmed by 2 bases and J by 1 base, leaving 17 bases between them. Germline V gives CDR1 SGHVS, CDR2 FNYEAQ. CDR3 sequence reads: CASSLQPGPRGNTEAFF. The CDR3 DNA is TGTGCCAGCAGCTTACAACCAGGGCCTCGGGGGAACACTGAAGCTTTCTTT.

The gene calls are TRBV10-3 and TRBJ2-1; a weak D match, TRBD2 (8 bases). The V and J ends lost 6 bases and 0 bases respectively, with 12 bases between them. Germline CDR1 ENHRY, CDR2 SYGVKD. This CDR3 comprises 15 residues. The chain's CDR3 is CAIRTGTSSYNEQFF. The CDR3 nucleotides read TGTGCCATCAGGACAGGGACTAGCTCCTACAATGAGCAGTTCTTC.

V is TRBV29-1 and J is TRBJ1-2; possibly TRBD1 for D (6 bases). From germline, CDR1 is SQVTM and CDR2 ANQGSEA. The CDR3 has 11 residues. With 5 bases removed from V and 5 bases from J, the gap between germline ends came to 9 bases. The CDR3 DNA is TGCAGCGTTACCACAGGGTATGGCTACACCTTC. Amino acid sequence: CSVTTGYGYTF.

At least ten counts were recorded for this clonotype. V and J are TRBV3-2 and TRBJ1-2; the table's TRBD1 call for D was not verified on the DNA. TRBV3-2 is designated a pseudogene. This CDR3 region has 15 residues. For the CDR3, the DNA is TGTGCCAGCAGCCAAGGGGCGGTGAGAAACTATGGCTACACCTTC. Protein sequence: CASSQGAVRNYGYTF.

This clonotype is a singleton in its sample. The chain joins TRBV20-1 to TRBJ2-7, with D possibly being TRBD1 (5 bases). V was clipped by 5 bases and J by 2 bases, with 16 bases between them. Germline-derived CDR1 and CDR2 are DFQATT and SNEGSKA (reference sequence). CDR3 size: 14 residues. CDR3 sequence reads: CSAPGTGAPYEQYF. As DNA, the CDR3 is TGCAGTGCTCCGGGTACTGGGGCCCCCTACGAGCAGTACTTC.

The rearrangement uses TRBV29-1 and TRBJ2-5; 8 nucleotides line up with TRBD1. Germline trimming cut 4 bases from V and 9 bases from J; bases unmatched to any gene: 7. From germline, CDR1 is SQVTM and CDR2 ANQGSEA. The CDR3 loop spans 12 amino acids. In nucleotides, the CDR3 is TGCAGCGTTGTTCAGGGGGCGGGGTCCCAGTACTTC. It yields the protein CSVVQGAGSQYF.

This clonotype was seen at least ten times. V and J are TRBV7-2 and TRBJ1-5; D remains unclear. With 1 base removed from V and 5 bases from J, the gap between germline ends came to 15 bases. Germline lookup yields CDR1 SGHTA and CDR2 FQGNSA. The CDR3 is 16 amino acids. CDR3: CASSLVNPVGDQPQHF. DNA of the CDR3: TGTGCCAGCAGCTTAGTTAACCCCGTGGGAGATCAGCCCCAGCATTTT. The entire variable domain, with the rest obtained from reference TRBV7-2 and TRBJ1-5, is as follows: GAGVSQSPSNKVTEKGKDVELRCDPISGHTALYWYRQSLGQGLEFLIYFQGNSAPDKSGLPSDRFSAERTGGSVSTLTIQRTQQEDSAVYLCASSLVNPVGDQPQHFGDGTRLSIL.

This chain links TRBV14 with TRBJ2-5; D is ambiguous. This CDR3 is built from 14 residues. CDR1 is SGHDN, CDR2 FVKESK, per germline. V lost 1 base, J lost 2 bases, and 8 bases lay in between. The CDR3 loop reads CASSQGKGQETQYF. CDR3 sequence (DNA): TGTGCCAGCAGCCAAGGAAAGGGACAAGAGACCCAGTACTTC.

The rearrangement links TRBV20-1 to TRBJ1-1; the match to TRBD1 covers 8 bases. The length of the CDR3 is 13 residues. Germline assignment: CDR1 DFQATT and CDR2 SNEGSKA (reference sequence). Trimming at V came to 8 bases and at J to 3 bases, leaving 8 bases not matched to a gene. CDR3 region: CSRTGSGDTEAFF. CDR3 coding DNA: TGCAGTCGGACAGGGTCGGGAGACACTGAAGCTTTCTTT.

The rearrangement links TRBV9 to TRBJ2-1; tentative D call: TRBD2 (6 bases). The V gene lost 0 bases and the J gene lost 7 bases, with 14 bases spanning the gap. Germline CDR1 SGDLS, CDR2 YYNGEE. The length of the CDR3 is 15 residues. The CDR3: CASSVDGLWRNEQFF. The CDR3 nucleotides are TGTGCCAGCAGCGTAGACGGACTATGGAGGAATGAGCAGTTCTTC.

This clonotype was seen repeatedly, ten times or more. The rearrangement uses TRBV6-2 or TRBV6-3 and TRBJ2-3; the D is unclear. This CDR3 is built from 16 residues. CDR1 and CDR2 (germline): MNHEY, SVGEGT. Between the trimmed V and J ends, which lost 2 bases and 0 bases, there was a span of 12 bases. The CDR3 reads CASSYGKIDSTDTQYF. The CDR3 coding sequence is TGTGCCAGCAGTTACGGAAAAATTGATAGCACAGATACGCAGTATTTT.

This clonotype was found once. This rearrangement joins TRBV10-3 to TRBJ2-2; D might be TRBD1 or TRBD2, each matching 7 bases. V lost 6 bases and J lost 3, with 11 bases in between. Germline V gene sequence: CDR1 ENHRY, CDR2 SYGVKD. The length of the CDR3 is 14 residues. CDR3 protein: CAIRAGGDTGELFF. The CDR3 DNA reads TGTGCCATCAGAGCAGGGGGGGACACCGGGGAGCTGTTTTTT.

The chain joins TRBV29-1 to TRBJ1-1; D remains ambiguous. The germline V gene has CDR1 SQVTM and CDR2 ANQGSEA. The CDR3 has 12 amino acids. Trimming shortened V by 5 bases and J by 1 base, and 8 bases separated the two germline ends. The CDR3 DNA follows: TGCAGCGTTATGGGTAGGAACACTGAAGCTTTCTTT. This translates into CSVMGRNTEAFF. The whole variable domain, remainder taken from reference TRBV29-1 and TRBJ1-1, is SAVISQKPSRDICQRGTSLTIQCQVDSQVTMMFWYRQQPGQSLTLIATANQGSEATYESGFVIDKFPISRPNLTFSTLTVSNMSPEDSSIYLCSVMGRNTEAFFGQGTRLTVV.

There are many counts of this clonotype. The CDR3 coding sequence is TGTGCCAGCAGTTTGTCTCAGGGCGGCACTGAAGCTTTCTTT. It codes for CASSLSQGGTEAFF. The chain carries TRBV12-3 or TRBV12-4 and TRBJ1-1; D is perhaps TRBD1 (5 bases). The CDR3 extends over 14 amino acids. V was cut by 3 bases and J by 4 bases, with 12 bases left in between.

This clonotype has only a few counts. The CDR3 DNA reads as TGTGCCAGCAGTCTTGGGGGGACACCAACCTACGAGCAGTACTTC. Translation: CASSLGGTPTYEQYF. The chain combines TRBV2 with TRBJ2-7; D possibly matches TRBD1 or TRBD2 (6 bases each). V was pared by 5 bases and J by 2 bases, with 16 bases between. This CDR3 comprises 15 residues. The germline CDR1 and CDR2 sequences are SNHLY and FYNNEI.

The chain uses TRBV19 and TRBJ1-6, with no clear D. The V end lost 3 bases, the J end lost 7 bases, and 13 bases lay between the germline ends. The CDR3 is 15 amino acids. Germline assignment: CDR1 LNHDA and CDR2 SQIVND (reference sequence). DNA of the CDR3: TGTGCCAGTAGTATGGAGGACCTCGCGAATTCACCCCTCCACTTT. This translates into CASSMEDLANSPLHF.

This clonotype was detected a few times. The chain links TRBV19 to TRBJ1-2, with 8 bases aligning to TRBD1. The CDR3 is made up of 15 amino acids. The V gene's germline CDR1 is LNHDA and CDR2 SQIVND (reference sequence). With 4 bases clipped from V and 8 bases from J, the junction kept 12 bases outside the gene matches. CDR3 DNA sequence: TGTGCCAGTAGTACCTACCCCAGGGGGCGCGAGGGCTACACCTTC. Translation: CASSTYPRGREGYTF.

This clonotype was observed many times. The chain links TRBV20-1 to TRBJ2-7, with no clear D. Trimming removed 0 bases from V and 7 bases from J, with 10 bases in between. This CDR3 is built from 12 residues. Looked up from germline, CDR1 is DFQATT and CDR2 is SNEGSKA (reference sequence). The CDR3 sequence is CSAREPPYEQYF. CDR3 coding DNA: TGCAGTGCTAGAGAACCTCCTTATGAGCAGTACTTC.